Listed below are T cell receptor beta chains from one sample, sequenced in a study of T cells in Graves' hyperthyroidism and ophthalmopathy. TCRdb reanalysed the multiplex PCR reads using MiXCR and keeps one entry per CDR3 protein. The sample has 500,000 to 800,000 distinct CDR3 sequences; about 15% are singletons. Sequenced sample: blood. Receptors were obtained from a woman aged 50 to 60 with Graves' ophthalmopathy. Both conserved end residues are part of each CDR3. D genes are given only for firm matches. Some rows have no size entry. The others give once, few or many, or a class for an expanded clone.

NA	TRBJ2-7	many	TRBV30	TGTGCCTGGAGTGTCCAGGGAAGGTGGGAGCAGTACTTC	CAWSVQGRWEQYF
TRBD1	TRBJ2-5	many	TRBV24-1	TGTGCCACCAGTGATAATGGACAGGGATTCTCGGAGACCCAGTACTTC	CATSDNGQGFSETQYF
NA	TRBJ2-7	NA	TRBV10-3	TGTGCCATCAGTAATCGGGGGCCAACGGTGGAGCAGTACTTC	CAISNRGPTVEQYF
NA	TRBJ1-2	NA	TRBV13	TGTGCCAGCAGCTTAGGGGGCTATGCGGATAACTATGGCTACACCTTC	CASSLGGYADNYGYTF
TRBD2	TRBJ2-1	many	TRBV28	TGTGCCAGCAGTTTAGTACTAGCGGGAGGGCCCAATGAACAGTTCTTC	CASSLVLAGGPNEQFF
NA	TRBJ2-7	NA	TRBV2	TGTGCCAGCAGTCTTTTCCACGAGCGGACGTCCTACGAGCAGTACTTC	CASSLFHERTSYEQYF
NA	TRBJ1-5	many	TRBV7-9	TGTGCCAGCAGCTTAGCGGGAGGCGGGGGCAATCAGCCCCAGCATTTT	CASSLAGGGGNQPQHF
TRBD2	TRBJ2-1	NA	TRBV11-3	TGTGCCAGCAGCTTAGAAAAGTGGTCGGCCGGGACTAGCGGGAGAGCTTACAATGAGCAGTTCTTC	CASSLEKWSAGTSGRAYNEQFF
TRBD2	TRBJ2-1	NA	TRBV20-1	TGCAGTGCTGACCCGGGACTAGCGGGAGGGCTTGGGCATGAGCAGTTCTTC	CSADPGLAGGLGHEQFF
TRBD1	TRBJ2-5	NA	TRBV11-3	TGTGCCAGCAGCCCCTGGACAGGGGAGGAGACCCAGTACTTC	CASSPWTGEETQYF
TRBD2	TRBJ2-2	few	TRBV5-1	TGCGCCAGCAGCTTGGTCCTAGCGGGAGGGGGAAACACCGGGGAGCTGTTTTTT	CASSLVLAGGGNTGELFF
NA	TRBJ1-2	many	TRBV12-3/TRBV12-4	TGTGCCAGCAGTTTTGGGGGAAGCTACACCTTC	CASSFGGSYTF
TRBD1	TRBJ2-3	NA	TRBV6-2/TRBV6-3	TGTGCCAGCCGAGGACAGGGGATGCCAGATACGCAGTATTTT	CASRGQGMPDTQYF
NA	TRBJ2-3	NA	TRBV20-1	TGCAGTGCTAGCTTATTGACAGATACGCAGTATTTT	CSASLLTDTQYF
NA	TRBJ1-1	NA	TRBV4-2	TGTGCCAGCAGCCAAGTGAAGGCCCCTGCCACTGAAGTTTTCTTT	CASSQVKAPATEVFF
TRBD1	TRBJ1-2	few	TRBV7-9	TGTGCCAGCAGCGAGGACAGGAAGTATGGCTACACCTTC	CASSEDRKYGYTF
NA	TRBJ1-1	many	TRBV6-2/TRBV6-3	TGTGCCAGCAGTTATATTTCCGGAGGAACTGAAGCTTTCTTT	CASSYISGGTEAFF
NA	TRBJ1-3	few	TRBV12-3/TRBV12-4	TGTGCCAGCAGTTTTTTGCCCGCTGGAAACACCATATATTTT	CASSFLPAGNTIYF
TRBD2	TRBJ2-1	many	TRBV7-9	TGTGCCAGCAGCCCCGATGGTGCGGGAGGGCCAAATGAGCAGTTCTTC	CASSPDGAGGPNEQFF
NA	TRBJ2-5	many	TRBV20-1	TGCAGTGCTAGGGGGAACTTGGGAGAGACCCAGTACTTC	CSARGNLGETQYF
TRBD1	TRBJ1-1	NA	TRBV6-6	TGTGCCAGCAGTTACTCGATGGCAGGGGGGACTGAAGCTTTCTTT	CASSYSMAGGTEAFF
NA	TRBJ1-2	NA	TRBV5-8	TGTGCCAGCAGCTTGGTTCAGTCACGATATGGCTACACCTTC	CASSLVQSRYGYTF
TRBD1	TRBJ1-2	NA	TRBV27	TGTGCCGGCAGCACAGGGGGCCGTGGCTACACCTTC	CAGSTGGRGYTF
TRBD1	TRBJ1-1	many	TRBV18	TGTGCCAGCTCACCTTCGACAGGGATAAATGAAGCTTTCTTT	CASSPSTGINEAFF
NA	TRBJ1-5	few	TRBV27	TGTGCCAGCAGTAAGGACGGTGGTTTGGGGGGCAATCAGCCCCAGCATTTT	CASSKDGGLGGNQPQHF
NA	TRBJ2-1	many	TRBV11-2	TGTGCCAGCAGCCTAGCACGGACAGAACGCTACAATGAGCAGTTCTTC	CASSLARTERYNEQFF
NA	TRBJ2-3	many	TRBV12-3/TRBV12-4	TGTGCCAGCAGTTTAAGCGGGAGCACAGATACGCAGTATTTT	CASSLSGSTDTQYF
NA	TRBJ1-2	many	TRBV5-1	TGCGCCAGCAGCTTGAATGGCGTGGGCTATGGCTACACCTTC	CASSLNGVGYGYTF
TRBD2	TRBJ2-7	many	TRBV11-2	TGTGCCAGCAGCTTAGATCTGAAGCGGGAGGTATACGAGCAGTACTTC	CASSLDLKREVYEQYF
NA	TRBJ2-3	NA	TRBV7-3	TGTGCCAGCAGCTTAAATGGTGGGAGTTCAGATACGCAGTATTTT	CASSLNGGSSDTQYF
NA	TRBJ1-2	many	TRBV29-1	TGCAGCGTTGGGGGGGGAGCTAACTATGGCTACACCTTC	CSVGGGANYGYTF
TRBD2	TRBJ2-3	many	TRBV20-1	TGCAGTGCTAGTGGCCCAGCGGGGTCAGATACGCAGTATTTT	CSASGPAGSDTQYF
NA	TRBJ2-3	NA	TRBV7-3	TGTGCCAGCAGCCTCACAACGGCGAATACGCAGTATTTT	CASSLTTANTQYF
NA	TRBJ2-4	NA	TRBV7-2	TGTGCCAGCAGCCAAAGACTAGCCAAAAACATTCAGTACTTC	CASSQRLAKNIQYF
TRBD2	TRBJ2-5	NA	TRBV4-1	TGCGCCAGCAGCCACCCAATTACGGGGCTAGCGGGAGAGACCCAGTACTTC	CASSHPITGLAGETQYF
TRBD2	TRBJ2-3	NA	TRBV4-2	TGTGCCAGCAGCCGAGGACTAGCGGGAGGGCCAGGGGGCACAGATACGCAGTATTTT	CASSRGLAGGPGGTDTQYF
NA	TRBJ2-3	NA	TRBV20-1	TGCAGTGCTAGAGATAGGGTTGTGAGCACAGATACGCAGTATTTT	CSARDRVVSTDTQYF
NA	TRBJ2-2	few	TRBV4-2	TGTGCCAGCAGCCAATGGGTGGGGAACACCGGGGAGCTGTTTTTT	CASSQWVGNTGELFF
NA	TRBJ1-5	many	TRBV29-1	TGCAGCGTACGGGACGGTAGCAATCAGCCCCAGCATTTT	CSVRDGSNQPQHF
NA	TRBJ2-7	many	TRBV6-2/TRBV6-3	TGTGCCAGCAGTTACCCGGGGGTTTCCTACGAGCAGTACTTC	CASSYPGVSYEQYF
TRBD1	TRBJ2-1	many	TRBV12-3/TRBV12-4	TGTGCCAGCAGTTGGACCGGGACAGATAGTTACAATGAGCAGTTCTTC	CASSWTGTDSYNEQFF
NA	TRBJ2-5	many	TRBV9	TGTGCCAGCAGCCCCCTTGGAGCGGCCGAAGAGACCCAGTACTTC	CASSPLGAAEETQYF
NA	TRBJ1-5	few	TRBV3-2	TGTGCCAGCAGCCAATTCTTGTGGCAGCCCCAGCATTTT	CASSQFLWQPQHF
TRBD2	TRBJ2-1	NA	TRBV6-1	TGTGCCAGCAGTGATACTAGCGGGAGCATCTTCTACAATGAGCAGTTCTTC	CASSDTSGSIFYNEQFF
NA	TRBJ2-7	many	TRBV5-1	TGCGCCAGCAGCTTAGTGGACAGAGAAACCTACGAGCAGTACTTC	CASSLVDRETYEQYF
NA	TRBJ2-5	many	TRBV6-2/TRBV6-3	TGTGCCAGCAGTGTCGGGAGTCGGCAAGAGACCCAGTACTTC	CASSVGSRQETQYF
NA	TRBJ1-5	many	TRBV6-1	TGTGCCAGCAGTGTCGCGTCCCAGCCCCAGCATTTT	CASSVASQPQHF
NA	TRBJ2-1	NA	TRBV4-3	TGCGCCAGCAGCCAACGTTATGGGGAGAGCTCCTACAATGAGCAGTTCTTC	CASSQRYGESSYNEQFF
NA	TRBJ1-2	few	TRBV6-6	TGTGCCAGCAGTTACACCGGGGGCCGATATGGCTACACCTTC	CASSYTGGRYGYTF
NA	TRBJ1-5	NA	TRBV28	TGTGCCAGCAGAGGAGGGGGGGGTAGCAATCAGCCCCAGCATTTT	CASRGGGGSNQPQHF